These 17 T cell receptor beta chains were sequenced from one sample in a study of CD8 T cells in ankylosing spondylitis. TCRdb used MiXCR to reprocess the 5' RACE reads, holding one entry per CDR3 protein. Of 250,000 to 400,000 distinct CDR3 sequences in the sample, under 14% were seen once. What was sequenced was blood, either unsorted or a sorted T cell fraction (not recorded which). The receptors were gathered from a female donor with ankylosing spondylitis or in good health (not recorded which).

The chain has TRBV5-1 and TRBJ2-7, with 7 bases identical to TRBD2. Per the germline V gene, CDR1 is SGHRS and CDR2 is YFSETQ. Losses at the gene ends were 3 bases for V and 4 bases for J; bases not matched to a gene: 7. This CDR3 is built from 14 residues. CDR3 residues: CASSSRDYTYEQYF. CDR3 DNA sequence: TGCGCCAGCAGCTCCCGGGACTACACATACGAGCAGTACTTC.

This clonotype occurred many times. Here the CDR3 DNA reads TGTGCCAGCAGCCAAGATTCGCGCCGCCCGGGGGAAGCTTTCTTT. It is translated as CASSQDSRRPGEAFF. The V gene is TRBV3-1, the J gene TRBJ1-1; D gene ambiguous. V was cut by 0 bases and J by 8 bases, with 16 bases left in between. The CDR3 extends over 15 amino acids. From germline, CDR1 is LGHDT and CDR2 YNNKEL (reference sequence).

This clonotype came up many times. The genes are TRBV20-1 and TRBJ2-5; possible D gene TRBD1, 5 bases. Germline V gene lookup returns CDR1 DFQATT and CDR2 SNEGSKA (reference sequence). Trimming pared 3 bases from V and 1 base from J, leaving 9 bases between. The CDR3 length is 13 residues. CDR3 bases: TGCAGTGCTAGGGACACACCCCAAGAGACCCAGTACTTC. It yields the protein CSARDTPQETQYF.

This clonotype was seen repeatedly, ten times or more. The chain uses TRBV20-1 and TRBJ2-1, with D perhaps being TRBD1 or TRBD2 (5 bases each). V dropped 6 bases and J dropped 2 bases, with 14 bases sitting between them. The germline gives CDR1 DFQATT, CDR2 SNEGSKA (reference sequence). The CDR3 sequence is 14 residues long. CDR3 sequence reads: CSATRTPTYNEQFF. CDR3 in DNA: TGCAGTGCCACTAGGACACCAACCTACAATGAGCAGTTCTTC.

Points on this clonotype: A single base separates this from a much larger clone, so it may be a read error. The chain is built from TRBV5-1 and TRBJ2-5; a possible D gene is TRBD2 (6 bases). There are 14 residues in the CDR3. Germline CDR1 is SGHRS and CDR2 is YFSETQ. CDR3 protein: CGSSLSRGGETQYF. The DNA for the CDR3 is TGCGGCAGCAGCTTGTCGCGGGGTGGAGAGACCCAGTACTTC.

This clonotype was picked up a small number of times. J is TRBJ1-1 and V is TRBV12-3 or TRBV12-4; maybe TRBD1 (6 bases). There are 12 residues in the CDR3. V lost 5 bases and J 5 bases, leaving 9 bases between the germline ends. The DNA for the CDR3 is TGTGCCAGCAGTGCCAGGGGAACTGAAGCTTTCTTT. It is translated as CASSARGTEAFF.

This clonotype was seen many times. This sequence joins TRBV6-5 and TRBJ2-6; no reliable D call. This CDR3 has 17 residues. Germline V lookup: CDR1 MNHEY, CDR2 SVGAGI. The ends were cut back, 0 bases at V and 0 bases at J, with 9 bases in the middle. CDR3 in DNA: TGTGCCAGCAGTTACTCGTACAGAAACTCTGGGGCCAACGTCCTGACTTTC. Protein sequence: CASSYSYRNSGANVLTF.

The rearrangement joins TRBV7-2 to TRBJ1-3; 12 bases match TRBD1. The trim removed 1 base at V and 3 bases at J, leaving 4 bases unmatched. The CDR3 spans 17 residues. Germline V gene data show CDR1 as SGHTA and CDR2 as FQGNSA. The chain's CDR3 is CASSLVGTGGSGNTIYF. The DNA for the CDR3 is TGTGCCAGCAGCTTAGTCGGGACAGGGGGCAGTGGAAACACCATATATTTT. Variable domain in full (rest from reference TRBV7-2 and TRBJ1-3): GAGVSQSPSNKVTEKGKDVELRCDPISGHTALYWYRQSLGQGLEFLIYFQGNSAPDKSGLPSDRFSAERTGGSVSTLTIQRTQQEDSAVYLCASSLVGTGGSGNTIYFGEGSWLTVV.

This clonotype was counted once. This sequence may be a read error, since a much larger clone differs from it by one base. The chain joins TRBV5-1 to TRBJ2-1; D remains ambiguous. CDR1 SGHRS and CDR2 YFSETQ come from the germline V gene. The CDR3 runs 17 residues. CDR3 nucleotides: TGCGCCAGCAGCTTGGCCCCCGGGTCTGGGCTACGTGATGAGCCGTTCTTC. Translation: CASSLAPGSGLRDEPFF.

This clonotype occurred many times. The V and J genes are TRBV28 and TRBJ1-2; 7 bases map to TRBD1. V lost 5 bases, J lost 8 bases, and 14 bases stayed unmatched. The CDR3 totals 15 residues. Germline V CDR1 and CDR2: MDHEN, SYDVKM. CDR3 amino acids: CASSPHLTGLDGYTF. As DNA, the CDR3 is TGTGCCAGCAGTCCCCATTTGACAGGGCTGGACGGCTACACCTTC.

This clonotype was picked up many times. The chain links TRBV5-6 to TRBJ2-7, with 8 bases lining up with TRBD1. The CDR3 has 14 amino acids. The germline V gene encodes CDR1 SGHDT and CDR2 YYEEEE. V shed 5 bases and J 1 base; nucleotides not matched to a gene: 5. CDR3 sequence reads: CASRSGGASYEQYF. The CDR3 region has the DNA TGTGCCAGCAGATCAGGGGGCGCTTCCTACGAGCAGTACTTC.

This clonotype was detected a few times. CDR3 DNA sequence: TGTGCCAGCAGCCCAACCCCGGGACAGGGGAGGTACGAGCAGTACTTC. Translation gives CASSPTPGQGRYEQYF. This rearrangement joins TRBV11-2 to TRBJ2-7; 10 bases are shared with TRBD1. The CDR3 totals 16 residues. Trimming took 5 bases from V and 4 from J; bases not matched to a gene: 11. Looked up from germline, CDR1 is SGHAT and CDR2 is FQNNGV.

This clonotype has a count of ten or more. The chain couples TRBV4-1 to TRBJ2-7; D uncertain. Germline loops: CDR1 MGHRA, CDR2 YSYEKL. The germline V and J ends were trimmed by 0 bases and 1 base, with 19 bases remaining between them. The CDR3 runs 18 residues. CDR3 residues: CASSQEEVGRWESYEQYF. CDR3 coding DNA: TGCGCCAGCAGCCAAGAAGAAGTCGGACGCTGGGAATCCTACGAGCAGTACTTC.

There are many counts of this clonotype. V gene TRBV7-2 combines with J gene TRBJ1-3, with TRBD1 as a possible D gene (6 bases). Germline values: CDR1 SGHTA, CDR2 FQGNSA. The CDR3 loop spans 14 amino acids. The ends were cut back, 4 bases at V and 0 bases at J, with 7 bases in the middle. This CDR3 is CASSSGASGNTIYF. DNA of the CDR3: TGTGCCAGCAGCTCAGGGGCCTCTGGAAACACCATATATTTT.

The chain uses TRBV9 and TRBJ2-1, with 11 nucleotides matching TRBD2. The CDR3 is 14 amino acids. Germline-derived CDR1 and CDR2 are SGDLS and YYNGEE. With V trimmed by 4 bases and J by 7 bases, 4 bases remained unmatched. CDR3 protein: CASSTSGGGNEQFF. The DNA of the CDR3 is TGTGCCAGCAGCACTAGCGGGGGTGGGAATGAGCAGTTCTTC.

The chain is built from TRBV5-1 and TRBJ2-1; 10 bases are a match to TRBD2. J lost 6 bases, V lost 4 bases, and 10 bases had no gene match. Germline loops: CDR1 SGHRS, CDR2 YFSETQ. There are 16 residues in the CDR3. CDR3: CASSLTTSGAANEQFF. CDR3 nucleotides: TGCGCCAGCAGCCTTACTACTAGCGGGGCTGCCAATGAGCAGTTCTTC.

The chain uses TRBV18 and TRBJ1-1; D is ambiguous. The V end lost 6 bases, the J end lost 5 bases, and 13 bases lay between the germline ends. CDR1 and CDR2 from the germline V gene are KGHSH and LQKENI. This CDR3 spans 13 amino acids. This chain's CDR3 is CASSYEQGTEAFF. CDR3 DNA sequence: TGTGCCAGCTCCTACGAACAAGGGACTGAAGCTTTCTTT.